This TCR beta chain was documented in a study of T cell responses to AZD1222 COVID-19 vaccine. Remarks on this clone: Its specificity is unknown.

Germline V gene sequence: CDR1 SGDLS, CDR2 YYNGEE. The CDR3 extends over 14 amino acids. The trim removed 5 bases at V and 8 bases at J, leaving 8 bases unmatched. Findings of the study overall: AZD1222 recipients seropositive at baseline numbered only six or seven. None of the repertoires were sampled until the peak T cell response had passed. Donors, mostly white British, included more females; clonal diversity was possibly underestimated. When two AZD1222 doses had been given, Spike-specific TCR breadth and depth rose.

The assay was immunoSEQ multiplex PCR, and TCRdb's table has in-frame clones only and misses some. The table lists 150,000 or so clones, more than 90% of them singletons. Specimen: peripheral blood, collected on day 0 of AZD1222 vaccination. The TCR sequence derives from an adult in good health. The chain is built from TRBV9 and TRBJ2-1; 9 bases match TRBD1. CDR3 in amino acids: CASSPGTGHDEQFF. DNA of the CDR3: TGTGCCAGCAGTCCCGGGACAGGGCATGATGAGCAGTTCTTC.